This is a list of T cell receptor beta chains from one sample in a study of early T cells in non-severe SARS-CoV-2 infection. TCRdb reprocessed the 5' RACE reads via MiXCR and lists one record per CDR3 protein. The sample yields 80,000 to 95,000 distinct CDR3 sequences, about 15% seen once. The sample comprised whole blood. These receptors came from an adult who was a healthcare worker with PCR-confirmed SARS-CoV-2 infection or an uninfected control (not recorded which). Each CDR3 is given with its conserved first and last residue. A D gene is named only where the DNA matches it firmly. Expanded clones get a size class; other rows say once, few or many, or leave the size out.

D: -; V: TRBV9; size: -; J: TRBJ2-1; CDR3: CASSASPGNEQFF; DNA: TGTGCCAGCAGCGCTAGTCCTGGAAATGAGCAGTTCTTC
D: -; V: TRBV30; size: few; J: TRBJ1-5; CDR3: CAWSLGAGEGQPQHF; DNA: TGTGCCTGGAGCTTGGGGGCAGGGGAAGGTCAGCCCCAGCATTTT
D: -; V: TRBV20-1; size: few; J: TRBJ1-2; CDR3: CSARDHRPGYTF; DNA: TGCAGTGCTAGAGACCACCGACCTGGCTACACCTTC
D: -; V: TRBV12-3/TRBV12-4; size: few; J: TRBJ1-5; CDR3: CASSLALSIQPQHF; DNA: TGTGCCAGCAGTTTAGCGCTTTCCATTCAGCCCCAGCATTTT
D: -; V: TRBV3-1; size: few; J: TRBJ1-5; CDR3: CASSQGASNSNQPQHF; DNA: TGTGCCAGCAGCCAGGGGGCCTCAAATAGCAATCAGCCCCAGCATTTT
D: -; V: TRBV29-1; size: many; J: TRBJ2-3; CDR3: CSVGTSRGADTQYF; DNA: TGCAGCGTTGGGACATCTCGAGGTGCAGATACGCAGTATTTT
D: TRBD1; V: TRBV24-1; size: -; J: TRBJ2-2; CDR3: CATSDGQGAAGELFF; DNA: TGTGCCACCAGTGATGGACAGGGGGCCGCCGGGGAGCTGTTTTTT
D: -; V: TRBV29-1; size: many; J: TRBJ2-6; CDR3: CSVVGRFSGANVLTF; DNA: TGCAGCGTTGTCGGACGGTTCTCTGGGGCCAACGTCCTGACTTTC
D: -; V: TRBV7-9; size: -; J: TRBJ1-1; CDR3: CASSLFQENTEAFF; DNA: TGTGCCAGCAGCTTATTCCAGGAGAACACTGAAGCTTTCTTT
D: -; V: TRBV7-2; size: -; J: TRBJ2-3; CDR3: CASSLKVARGPRTFGTQYF; DNA: TGTGCCAGCAGCTTAAAGGTTGCGCGGGGGCCACGTACATTTGGTACGCAGTATTTT
D: -; V: TRBV25-1; size: -; J: TRBJ2-2; CDR3: CASQTSGRTGELFF; DNA: TGTGCCAGCCAAACATCCGGCAGAACCGGGGAGCTGTTTTTT
D: -; V: TRBV7-9; size: -; J: TRBJ2-3; CDR3: CAIRTRLGTLTQYF; DNA: TGTGCCATCCGAACGCGACTTGGGACCCTCACGCAGTATTTT
D: -; V: TRBV6-1; size: -; J: TRBJ1-2; CDR3: CASSKGHIYGYTF; DNA: TGTGCCAGCAGTAAGGGCCATATTTATGGCTACACCTTC